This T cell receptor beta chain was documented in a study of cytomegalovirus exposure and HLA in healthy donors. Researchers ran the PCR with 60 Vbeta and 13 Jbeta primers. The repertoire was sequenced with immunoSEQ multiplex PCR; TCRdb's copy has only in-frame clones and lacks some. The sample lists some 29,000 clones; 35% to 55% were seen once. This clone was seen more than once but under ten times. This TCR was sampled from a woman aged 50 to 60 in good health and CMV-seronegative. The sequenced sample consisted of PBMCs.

The CDR3 DNA is TGTGCCAGCAGTTCCGACTCCGTGGGGACCCAGTACTTC. This codes for CASSSDSVGTQYF. The chain has TRBV6-5 and TRBJ2-5; no firm D call. The length of the CDR3 is 13 residues. V was clipped by 4 bases and J by 7 bases, with 13 bases between them. Looked up from germline, CDR1 is MNHEY and CDR2 is SVGAGI.